The 7 T cell receptor beta chains presented below share a single source sample, sequenced in a study of blood T cell repertoires in COVID-19 (dated by TCRdb to the early 2020s). The method was the immunoSEQ multiplex PCR assay. The source is immuneACCESS, and TCRdb retained only in-frame sequences with V and J called. Part of the clones is not carried over; for the studies checked, unresolved V genes explain less than half of this, and the remainder is unexplained. The sample yields 200,000 to 300,000 clones; around 87% were counted once. 2% to 3% of the sample rests with the top ten. The sequenced sample was peripheral blood. Receptors originate from a woman in her 50s with acute or convalescent COVID-19.

J is TRBJ2-5 and V is TRBV18; D gene unclear. The CDR3 runs to 11 residues. V shed 8 bases and J shed 0 bases, with 4 bases lying between them. Germline V lookup: CDR1 KGHSH, CDR2 LQKENI. The CDR3 nucleotides read TGTGCCAGCGAGTACCAAGAGACCCAGTACTTC. This codes for CASEYQETQYF.

V is TRBV7-9 and J is TRBJ2-5; a possible D gene is TRBD2 (6 bases). Germline V lookup: CDR1 SEHNR, CDR2 FQNEAQ (reference sequence). Trimming removed 4 bases from V and 2 bases from J, with 14 bases in between. The length of the CDR3 is 15 residues. The CDR3 reads CASSSVRRGQETQYF. The CDR3 DNA is TGTGCCAGCAGCTCAGTCAGACGGGGGCAAGAGACCCAGTACTTC.

The rearrangement links TRBV28 to TRBJ1-6, with TRBD1 identical over 10 bases. Germline CDR1 and CDR2: MDHEN and SYDVKM. V gave up 6 bases and J gave up 7 bases; unmatched junction bases: 9. CDR3 length: 16 residues. DNA of the CDR3: TGTGCCAGCAGGGAGACAGGGGGCGGACAAAATTCACCCCTCCACTTT. Residues: CASRETGGGQNSPLHF.

The CDR3 nucleotides are TGTGCCAGCAGCCCCACCGGGACAGGGGCCTACGAGCAGTACTTC. As protein: CASSPTGTGAYEQYF. The rearrangement links TRBV28 to TRBJ2-7; 10 bases map to TRBD1. Germline V gene lookup returns CDR1 MDHEN and CDR2 SYDVKM. V trimming: 6 bases; J trimming: 2 bases; junction bases outside the gene matches: 7. CDR3 length: 15 amino acids. The complete variable domain, with remaining parts taken from reference TRBV28 and TRBJ2-7, reads DVKVTQSSRYLVKRTGEKVFLECVQDMDHENMFWYRQDPGLGLRLIYFSYDVKMKEKGDIPEGYSVSREKKERFSLILESASTNQTSMYLCASSPTGTGAYEQYFGPGTRLTVT.

This chain uses TRBV19 with TRBJ2-1; TRBD2 matches 9 bases. CDR1 is LNHDA and CDR2 is SQIVND in the germline V gene (reference sequence). This CDR3 contains 18 residues. Trimming at V came to 4 bases and at J to 2 bases, leaving 12 bases not matched to a gene. The CDR3 sequence is CASSSGLLAGSPYNEQFF. The CDR3 coding sequence is TGTGCCAGTAGTAGCGGACTTCTAGCGGGGTCTCCCTACAATGAGCAGTTCTTC.

The chain employs TRBV18 and TRBJ1-1; possible D gene TRBD1, 5 bases. V was shortened by 3 bases and J by 4 bases, with 12 bases between the two germline ends. This CDR3 comprises 14 residues. Germline V gene lookup returns CDR1 KGHSH and CDR2 LQKENI. DNA of the CDR3: TGTGCCAGCTCACCCCGCGGGGGATCCACTGAAGCTTTCTTT. This gives the protein CASSPRGGSTEAFF.

The sample holds one count of this clone. CDR3 sequence: CASSFSLASTDTQYF. The CDR3 nucleotides are TGCGCCAGCAGCTTCTCCTTGGCTAGCACAGATACGCAGTATTTT. The rearrangement joins TRBV4-3 to TRBJ2-3, with D unclear. The CDR3 length is 15 residues. Trimming removed 5 bases at V and 0 bases at J, with 12 bases between. CDR1 and CDR2 from the germline V gene are LGHNA and YSLEER.